This T cell receptor beta chain was profiled in a study of T cell changes during pregnancy in multiple sclerosis. Germline assignment: CDR1 MNHEY and CDR2 SMNVEV (reference sequence). The CDR3 extends over 16 amino acids. V was cut by 6 bases and J by 5 bases, with 23 bases left in between. The method was immunoSEQ multiplex PCR; TCRdb's version includes in-frame clones alone and lacks a portion of them. Altogether more than 65,000 clones are present, 91% being singletons, with the ten largest covering 2.3%. This TCR was recovered from a female donor with multiple sclerosis, enrolled in a pregnancy study. Sequencing used peripheral blood, obtained in the first trimester of pregnancy. The chain couples TRBV27 to TRBJ2-7, with D perhaps matching TRBD2 (6 bases). The CDR3 sequence: CASSRRSGRGSHEQYF. CDR3 DNA: TGTGCCAGCAGCCGAAGGTCGGGACGGGGGTCCCACGAGCAGTACTTC.